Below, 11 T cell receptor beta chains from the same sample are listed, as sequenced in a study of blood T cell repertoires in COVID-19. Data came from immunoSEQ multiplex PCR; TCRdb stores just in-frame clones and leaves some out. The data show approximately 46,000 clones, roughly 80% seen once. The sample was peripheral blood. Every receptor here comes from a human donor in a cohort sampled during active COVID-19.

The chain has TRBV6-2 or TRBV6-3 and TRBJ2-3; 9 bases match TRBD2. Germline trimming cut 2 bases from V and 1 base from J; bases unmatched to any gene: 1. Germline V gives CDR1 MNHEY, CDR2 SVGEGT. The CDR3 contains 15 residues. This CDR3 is CASSYQRGGTDTQYF. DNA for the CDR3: TGTGCCAGCAGTTACCAGCGGGGGGGCACAGATACGCAGTATTTT.

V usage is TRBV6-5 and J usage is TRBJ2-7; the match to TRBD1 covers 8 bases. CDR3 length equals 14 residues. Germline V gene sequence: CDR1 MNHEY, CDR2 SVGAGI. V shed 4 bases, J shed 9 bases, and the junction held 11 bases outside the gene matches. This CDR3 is CASSSRTGSMGQYF. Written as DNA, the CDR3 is TGTGCCAGCAGTTCCCGGACAGGGTCCATGGGGCAGTACTTC.

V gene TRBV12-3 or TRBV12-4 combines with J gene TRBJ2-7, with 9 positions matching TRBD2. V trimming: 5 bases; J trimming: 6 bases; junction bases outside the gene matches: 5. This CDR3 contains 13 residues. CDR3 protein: CASSPSGGLEQYF. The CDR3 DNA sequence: TGTGCCAGCAGTCCGAGCGGGGGGCTCGAGCAGTACTTC.

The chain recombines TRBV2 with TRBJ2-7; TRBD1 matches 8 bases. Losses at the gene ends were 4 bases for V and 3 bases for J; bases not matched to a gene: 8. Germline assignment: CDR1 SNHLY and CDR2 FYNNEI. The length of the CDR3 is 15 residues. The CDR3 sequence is CASSGTGINLYEQYF. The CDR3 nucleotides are TGTGCCAGCAGTGGGACAGGGATCAACCTCTACGAGCAGTACTTC. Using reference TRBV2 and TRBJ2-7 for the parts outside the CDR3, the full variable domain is EPEVTQTPSHQVTQMGQEVILRCVPISNHLYFYWYRQILGQKVEFLVSFYNNEISEKSEIFDDQFSVERPDGSNFTLKIRSTKLEDSAMYFCASSGTGINLYEQYFGPGTRLTVT.

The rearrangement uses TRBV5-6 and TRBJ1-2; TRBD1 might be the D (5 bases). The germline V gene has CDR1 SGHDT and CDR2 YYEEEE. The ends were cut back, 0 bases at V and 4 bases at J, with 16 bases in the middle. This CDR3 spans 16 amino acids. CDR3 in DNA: TGTGCCAGCAGCTTGGGGGATTGGGGCAGGATCTATGGCTACACCTTC. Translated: CASSLGDWGRIYGYTF.

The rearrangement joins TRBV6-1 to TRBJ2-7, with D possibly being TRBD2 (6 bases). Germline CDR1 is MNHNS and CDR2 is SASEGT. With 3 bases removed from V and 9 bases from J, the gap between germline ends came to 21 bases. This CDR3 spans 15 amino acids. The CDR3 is CASSDAGLRTGVQYF. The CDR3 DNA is TGTGCCAGCAGTGACGCCGGACTACGCACGGGGGTGCAGTACTTC.

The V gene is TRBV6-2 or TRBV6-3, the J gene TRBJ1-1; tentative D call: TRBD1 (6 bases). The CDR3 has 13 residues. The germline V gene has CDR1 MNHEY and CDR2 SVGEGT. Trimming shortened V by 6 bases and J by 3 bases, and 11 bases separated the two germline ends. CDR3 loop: CASSPRTDTEAFF. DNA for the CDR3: TGTGCCAGCAGCCCACGGACAGACACTGAAGCTTTCTTT.

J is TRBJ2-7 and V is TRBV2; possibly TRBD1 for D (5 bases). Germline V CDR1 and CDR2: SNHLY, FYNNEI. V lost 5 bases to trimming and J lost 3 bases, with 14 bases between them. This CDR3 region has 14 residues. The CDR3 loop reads CASSPRTNHYEQYF. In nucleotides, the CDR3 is TGTGCCAGCAGTCCCCGGACAAATCACTACGAGCAGTACTTC.

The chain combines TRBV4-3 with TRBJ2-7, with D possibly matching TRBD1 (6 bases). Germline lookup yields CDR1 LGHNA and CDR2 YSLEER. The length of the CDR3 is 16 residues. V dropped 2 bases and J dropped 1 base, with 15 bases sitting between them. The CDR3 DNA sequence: TGCGCCAGCAGCCAACGGAGAGACAGGTATTCCTACGAGCAGTACTTC. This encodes CASSQRRDRYSYEQYF.

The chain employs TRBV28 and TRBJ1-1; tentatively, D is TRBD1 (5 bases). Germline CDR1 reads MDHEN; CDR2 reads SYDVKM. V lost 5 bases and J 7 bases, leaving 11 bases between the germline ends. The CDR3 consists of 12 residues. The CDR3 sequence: CASSRQSVEAFF. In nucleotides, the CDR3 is TGTGCCAGCAGTCGACAGTCGGTTGAAGCTTTCTTT.

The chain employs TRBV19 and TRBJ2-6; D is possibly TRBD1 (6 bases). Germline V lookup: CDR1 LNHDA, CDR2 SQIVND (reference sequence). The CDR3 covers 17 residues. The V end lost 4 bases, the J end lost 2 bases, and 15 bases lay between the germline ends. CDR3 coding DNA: TGTGCCAGTAGTAACAGGGAATTGGACACTGGGGCCAACGTCCTGACTTTC. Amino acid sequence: CASSNRELDTGANVLTF.